The clone carrying this T cell receptor (beta chain) came up many times. Its antigen is still unknown. This record belongs to a study of response to subunit inactivated influenza vaccine. Study-wide points: With each seasonal influenza vaccination, the authors suggested, few new T cells are recruited.

MiXCR, run by TCRdb on the RT-PCR reads, gives a single entry per CDR3 protein. The repertoire holds hundreds of thousands of distinct CDR3 sequences, with around 8% as singletons. The CDR3 extends over 17 amino acids. The V and J ends lost 6 bases and 2 bases respectively, with 20 bases between them. Germline V gene data show CDR1 as MNHNS and CDR2 as SASEGT. Source: PBMCs from blood, taken less than 25 months after vaccination. This TCR was sampled from a man between 45 and 75 years old who received an inactivated influenza vaccine. This sequence joins TRBV6-1 and TRBJ2-1; possible D gene TRBD2, 5 bases. DNA of the CDR3: TGTGCCAGCAGCATGAACGGCGGACTTGTTACCTACAATGAGCAGTTCTTC. Encoded protein: CASSMNGGLVTYNEQFF.